The clone carrying this TCR beta chain appeared a few times. Antigen unknown. These data originate in a study of blood T cells in healthy people across ages. The individuals who served as donors were healthy Caucasians living in Russia, aged roughly 6 to 100. Ten milliliters of peripheral blood were drawn from each donor into EDTA-treated tubes. No fewer than 7 million PBMCs went into each sample. The CDR3 loop spans 15 amino acids. CDR1 and CDR2 (germline): DFQATT, SNEGSKA (reference sequence). V was shortened by 0 bases and J by 1 base, with 11 bases between the two germline ends. The study's findings and limits: In these data, TCR beta diversity tracked strongly with naive T cell percentage.

Through a sample-barcoded 5' primer and a J-beta primer mix, a second PCR was run for 7 to 11 cycles. TCRdb reprocessed the 5' RACE reads via MiXCR and lists one record per CDR3 protein. Among under 1,000,000 distinct CDR3 sequences listed, 35% to 40% were seen once. The gene calls are TRBV20-1 and TRBJ2-3, with D possibly called TRBD1 or TRBD2 (6 bases each). The sample was blood. The clonotype comes from a man aged 18 to 30 in good health. Here the CDR3 DNA reads TGCAGTGCTAGAGATTCTAGGGGGGGCACAGATACGCAGTATTTT. It codes for CSARDSRGGTDTQYF.